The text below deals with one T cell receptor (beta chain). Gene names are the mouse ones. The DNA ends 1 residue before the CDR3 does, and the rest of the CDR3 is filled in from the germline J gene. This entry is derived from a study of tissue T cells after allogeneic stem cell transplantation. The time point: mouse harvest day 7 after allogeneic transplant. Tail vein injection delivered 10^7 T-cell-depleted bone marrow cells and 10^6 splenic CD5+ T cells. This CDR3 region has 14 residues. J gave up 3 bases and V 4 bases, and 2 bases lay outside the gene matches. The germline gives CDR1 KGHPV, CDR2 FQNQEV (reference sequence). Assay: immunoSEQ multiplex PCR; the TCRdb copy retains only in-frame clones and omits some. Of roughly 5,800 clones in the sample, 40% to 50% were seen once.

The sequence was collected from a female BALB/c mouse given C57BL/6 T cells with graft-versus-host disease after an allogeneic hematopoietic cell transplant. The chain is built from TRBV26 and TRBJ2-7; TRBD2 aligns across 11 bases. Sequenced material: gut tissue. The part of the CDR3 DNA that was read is TGTGCCAGCAGTCCGGGACTGGGGGTCTATGAACAGTAC. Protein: CASSPGLGVYEQY. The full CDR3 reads CASSPGLGVYEQYF. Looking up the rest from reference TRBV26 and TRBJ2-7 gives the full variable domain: NSKVIQTPRYLVKGQGQKAKMRCIPEKGHPVVFWYQQNKNNEFKFLINFQNQEVLQQIDMTEKRFSAECPSNSPCSLEIQSSEAGDSALYLCASSPGLGVYEQYFGPGTRLTVL.